This T cell receptor beta chain was documented in a study of T cell responses to AZD1222 COVID-19 vaccine. This CDR3 is 14 amino acids long. The ends were cut back, 1 base at V and 14 bases at J, with 17 bases in the middle. Germline V gene sequence: CDR1 SEHNR, CDR2 FQNEAQ (reference sequence). Method: immunoSEQ multiplex PCR; TCRdb's copy keeps in-frame clones and lacks some. The repertoire holds 150,000 to 200,000 clones, with roughly 92% as singletons. This TCR was recovered from an adult in good health. The sequencing used peripheral blood, collected on day 0 of AZD1222 vaccination. V gene TRBV7-9 combines with J gene TRBJ1-4; D is perhaps TRBD1 (6 bases). The CDR3 DNA is TGTGCCAGCAGCTTAGAGGGGACACCGGTTCAGCTGTTTTTT. Protein product: CASSLEGTPVQLFF.